This TCR beta chain was documented in a study of blood T cell repertoires in COVID-19. Study context: There were acute and convalescent COVID-19 samples, and they came from the United States, Italy and Spain.

Donors of Cohort 3 who recovered were those that had two negative PCRs, clearance, or symptom resolution. Study processing details: Amplified reference gene primers provided the basis for estimating nucleated cell counts. Only in-frame clones appear in the TCRdb table, and some are missing; sequencing was by immunoSEQ multiplex PCR. V and J calls and clone size are as listed in that table; D and trimming were resolved from the DNA. Altogether roughly 300,000 clones are present, 85% being singletons, with the ten largest covering about 2.5%. The sequenced sample consisted of PBMCs or T cells enriched from blood (not recorded which). The TCR comes from a woman aged 50 to 60 who had recovered from COVID-19.

The CDR3 DNA reads as TGTGCCAGCTCACCTAGACAGGGTGGTCAGCCCCAGCATTTT. This translates into CASSPRQGGQPQHF. This chain uses TRBV18 with TRBJ1-5; 7 nucleotides agree with TRBD1. The CDR3 runs to 14 residues. Trimming cost V 3 bases and J 6 bases; bases outside gene matches: 5. The germline V gene encodes CDR1 KGHSH and CDR2 LQKENI.